A single sample is the source of the 16 T cell receptor beta chains below, sequenced in a study of neurological immune-mediated disorders. TCRdb reprocessed the 5' RACE reads via MiXCR and lists one record per CDR3 protein. The top ten hold 4.6% of the sample, which has some 77,000 distinct CDR3 sequences, approximately 14% seen once. As to time point: longitudinal time-point 1 (baseline). Sequencing was carried out using PBMCs. Receptor source: a female donor with HTLV-1-associated myelopathy (HAM/TSP).

Ten or more counts support this clonotype. The chain has TRBV5-1 and TRBJ2-2; perhaps TRBD2 as D (6 bases). CDR1 is SGHRS, CDR2 YFSETQ, per germline. V lost 6 bases and J lost 1, with 16 bases in between. The CDR3 runs 16 residues. The CDR3 DNA sequence: TGCGCCAGCATAGCCAATCCGGGAGAGAACACCGGGGAGCTGTTTTTT. Translation gives CASIANPGENTGELFF.

This clonotype was seen ten or more times. This chain uses TRBV10-3 with TRBJ2-3; 9 nucleotides align to TRBD2. The CDR3 is made up of 17 amino acids. V lost 5 bases to trimming and J lost 0 bases; unmatched junction nucleotides: 9. The germline CDR1 and CDR2 sequences are ENHRY and SYGVKD. The CDR3 spells CAISPRDSGSSTDTQYF. CDR3 nucleotide sequence: TGTGCCATCAGTCCCCGGGATAGCGGGAGTAGCACAGATACGCAGTATTTT.

This clonotype was seen many times. The chain links TRBV2 to TRBJ2-7, with D perhaps matching TRBD1 (6 bases). The CDR3 consists of 13 residues. The ends were cut back, 7 bases at V and 1 base at J, with 11 bases in the middle. Germline CDR1 and CDR2: SNHLY and FYNNEI. CDR3 sequence reads: CASKWDTSYEQYF. In nucleotides, the CDR3 is TGTGCCAGCAAATGGGACACATCCTACGAGCAGTACTTC. Supplemented by reference TRBV2 and TRBJ2-7, the full variable domain reads EPEVTQTPSHQVTQMGQEVILRCVPISNHLYFYWYRQILGQKVEFLVSFYNNEISEKSEIFDDQFSVERPDGSNFTLKIRSTKLEDSAMYFCASKWDTSYEQYFGPGTRLTVT.

In this sample, this clonotype turned up many times. Written as DNA, the CDR3 is TGTGCCAGGGGGGGAAACAGGGGACGTCCTAACTATGGCTACACCTTC. Translation: CARGGNRGRPNYGYTF. The gene calls are TRBV2 and TRBJ1-2, with 7 positions matching TRBD1. The CDR3 contains 16 residues. Per germline, CDR1 SNHLY and CDR2 FYNNEI. Trimming removed 9 bases from V and 0 bases from J; junction bases left unmatched: 13.

This clonotype was counted many times. The V and J genes are TRBV6-2 or TRBV6-3 and TRBJ1-1; TRBD1 matches at 8 bases. The ends lost 4 bases at V and 2 bases at J; junction bases unmatched: 6. CDR1 is MNHEY, CDR2 SVGEGT, per germline. The CDR3 covers 15 residues. The CDR3 reads CASSLQDRENTEAFF. DNA for the CDR3: TGTGCCAGCAGTTTACAGGACAGGGAAAACACTGAAGCTTTCTTT.

This clonotype was found a few times. The chain links TRBV9 to TRBJ2-5; D possibly uses TRBD1 or TRBD2 (5 bases each). Trimming left V 3 bases short and J 5 bases short, with 14 bases between. The CDR3 sequence is 14 residues long. Germline V CDR1 and CDR2: SGDLS, YYNGEE. CDR3 DNA: TGTGCCAGCAGCGCGGGGCAGTTAGACGAGACCCAGTACTTC. This sequence encodes CASSAGQLDETQYF.

On this clonotype: Possible read error: a much larger clone is one base away. The chain employs TRBV9 and TRBJ2-1; D tentatively fits TRBD1 or TRBD2 (5 bases each). Looked up from germline, CDR1 is SGDLS and CDR2 is YYNGEE. V lost 8 bases and J lost 10, with 22 bases in between. This CDR3 is 14 amino acids long. This CDR3 is CARNFSPGLGEQFF. The CDR3 DNA reads TGTGCCAGAAACTTTAGCCCGGGGCTCGGGGAGCAGTTCTTC.

This clonotype came up many times. J is TRBJ1-5 and V is TRBV20-1, with 9 bases lining up with TRBD1. The germline V gene encodes CDR1 DFQATT and CDR2 SNEGSKA (reference sequence). Trimming at V came to 5 bases and at J to 1 base, leaving 6 bases not matched to a gene. This CDR3 has 15 residues. Written as DNA, the CDR3 is TGCAGTGCTCACTCACAGGGGGCAAGCAATCAGCCCCAGCATTTT. This translates into CSAHSQGASNQPQHF.

This clonotype has a count of ten or more. The V and J genes are TRBV5-1 and TRBJ2-7; 10 positions match TRBD1. CDR1 is SGHRS, CDR2 YFSETQ, per germline. The J segment lost 3 bases and the V segment lost 5 bases, leaving 5 bases of the junction unmatched. The CDR3 is 14 residues long. CDR3 amino acids: CASSEGTGVYEQYF. The CDR3 DNA reads TGCGCCAGCAGTGAAGGGACAGGGGTCTACGAGCAGTACTTC.

There are many counts of this clonotype. The chain couples TRBV14 to TRBJ1-6; no definite D call. V shed 5 bases and J shed 6 bases, with 14 bases lying between them. The CDR3 consists of 15 residues. Germline CDR1 and CDR2: SGHDN and FVKESK. CDR3 nucleotide sequence: TGTGCCAGCAGCGCAGAGATGAGTCGTAATTCACCCCTCCACTTT. Its translation is CASSAEMSRNSPLHF.

This clonotype was seen a single time. Germline and junction disagree at one end, which may indicate a read error. DNA of the CDR3: TGTGTCAGCAGCTTCACAGGGGGTGATCAGCCCCAGCATTTT. Protein sequence: CVSSFTGGDQPQHF. This sequence joins TRBV3-1 and TRBJ1-5, with TRBD1 identical over 8 bases. CDR1 is LGHDT, CDR2 YNNKEL, per germline (reference sequence). The CDR3 totals 14 residues.

This clonotype occurred many times. DNA of the CDR3: TGTGCCAGCAGACTAGATACAGATACGCAGTATTTT. Translated, it gives CASRLDTDTQYF. V is TRBV28 and J is TRBJ2-3; D is perhaps TRBD2 (5 bases). The CDR3 has 12 amino acids. Germline V gives CDR1 MDHEN, CDR2 SYDVKM. V lost 6 bases to trimming and J lost 3 bases, with 7 bases between them.

Note on this clonotype: Relative to the germline gene, one junction end is altered; a read error may explain this. The chain recombines TRBV5-1 with TRBJ2-1; the match to TRBD2 covers 15 bases. The CDR3 loop spans 14 amino acids. Germline V gene data show CDR1 as SGHRS and CDR2 as YFSETQ. The CDR3: CASSSGLAGGEQLF. The DNA of the CDR3 is TGCGCCAGCAGCTCGGGACTAGCGGGGGGAGAGCAGCTCTTT.

In its sample, this clonotype was seen many times. The chain links TRBV7-2 to TRBJ2-5; D unresolved. This CDR3 is 13 amino acids long. Per germline, CDR1 SGHTA and CDR2 FQGNSA. V shed 6 bases and J shed 1 base, with 9 bases lying between them. DNA of the CDR3: TGTGCCAGCAGGCGACCAACCCAAGAGACCCAGTACTTC. Protein: CASRRPTQETQYF.

Many counts were recorded for this clonotype. The chain uses TRBV10-3 and TRBJ1-2; possibly TRBD1 for D (5 bases). Deletions cut 3 bases from V and 5 bases from J, with 10 bases between. Germline loops: CDR1 ENHRY, CDR2 SYGVKD. The CDR3 length is 13 residues. The CDR3: CAISDRVWYGYTF. CDR3 DNA: TGTGCCATCAGTGACAGGGTTTGGTATGGCTACACCTTC.

Many counts were recorded for this clonotype. The V call is TRBV5-1, the J call TRBJ2-2; tentative D call: TRBD1 (5 bases). This CDR3 region has 15 residues. V was clipped by 2 bases and J by 1 base, with 9 bases between them. The germline V gene encodes CDR1 SGHRS and CDR2 YFSETQ. CDR3 bases: TGCGCCAGCAGCTTTGAGGACAAGAACACCGGGGAGCTGTTTTTT. Translated: CASSFEDKNTGELFF.